This T cell receptor (beta chain) was captured in a study of blood T cell repertoires in COVID-19. Concerning this clone: Other DNA variants within this sample encode the same CDR3.

Per the study methods: How many nucleated cells were present was estimated from reference gene primer amplification. The table came from immunoSEQ multiplex PCR; TCRdb's copy has only in-frame clones and leaves some out. V and J calls and clone size are given by that table; D and trimming were obtained from the DNA. The data show 190,000 or so clones, with 80% to 90% seen just once and about 9.4% held by the top ten. This CDR3 spans 14 amino acids. Germline-derived CDR1 and CDR2 are MDHEN and SYDVKM. The V end was cut by 5 bases, the J end by 6 bases, with 11 bases between. The genes are TRBV28 and TRBJ2-6; D ambiguous. Material for sequencing was PBMCs or T cells enriched from blood (not recorded which). This receptor was taken from a man aged 18 to 30 with acute COVID-19. The CDR3 reads CASSPPGKANVLTF. CDR3 DNA: TGTGCCAGCAGTCCCCCGGGTAAGGCCAACGTCCTGACTTTC.